This T cell receptor beta chain was found in a study of cytomegalovirus exposure and HLA in healthy donors. The wider study: Early released data comprised 80 million or so unique TCRs from HLA-typed donors. Findings and limits, study-wide: Several top significant clusters appeared, in a later analysis, to be linked to common viral pathogens.

As concerns this clone: What it binds is unknown.

These donors counted as nominally healthy when sampled, but unrecorded immune exposures were likely. 13 Jbeta primers and 60 Vbeta primers were used for the PCR. Method: immunoSEQ multiplex PCR; TCRdb's copy keeps in-frame clones and lacks some. Here the sample spans over 250,000 clones, 70% to 90% being singletons. Sequencing was performed on PBMCs. The TCR comes from a man aged 35-49 years in good health and CMV-seropositive.

For the CDR3, the DNA is TGTGCCAGCAGTCCGACAGGTGGGGTGCCCGACAATGAGCAGTTCTTC. Translation: CASSPTGGVPDNEQFF. V gene TRBV7-9 combines with J gene TRBJ2-1, with D possibly being TRBD1 (6 bases). Per the germline V gene, CDR1 is SEHNR and CDR2 is FQNEAQ (reference sequence). The CDR3 length is 16 residues. Trimming shortened V by 6 bases and J by 5 bases, and 20 bases separated the two germline ends. Together with reference TRBV7-9 and TRBJ2-1, the CDR3 gives the full variable domain: DTGVSQNPRHKITKRGQNVTFRCDPISEHNRLYWYRQTLGQGPEFLTYFQNEAQLEKSRLLSDRFSAERPKGSFSTLEIQRTEQGDSAMYLCASSPTGGVPDNEQFFGPGTRLTVL.